This section outlines one T cell receptor beta chain sequence together with its context. Produced via immunoSEQ multiplex PCR; TCRdb's table is partial and in-frame only. The table records 25,000 to 40,000 clones, less than 90% of them present only once. Per the germline V gene, CDR1 is MDHEN and CDR2 is SYDVKM. Deletions cut 6 bases from V and 4 bases from J, with 21 bases between. This CDR3 has 16 residues. The data originate from a study of PD-1 and CTLA-4 blockade in melanoma. The clonotype comes from a human donor with melanoma. Sequenced here: CD8+ T cells from peripheral blood, sampled from a patient given anti-PD-1 treatment. The J gene is TRBJ2-5, the V gene TRBV28; D possibly uses TRBD1 or TRBD2 (5 bases each). The CDR3 region is CASSNTRGPRGETQYF. The CDR3 nucleotides are TGTGCCAGCAGCAATACGAGGGGCCCAAGGGGAGAGACCCAGTACTTC.